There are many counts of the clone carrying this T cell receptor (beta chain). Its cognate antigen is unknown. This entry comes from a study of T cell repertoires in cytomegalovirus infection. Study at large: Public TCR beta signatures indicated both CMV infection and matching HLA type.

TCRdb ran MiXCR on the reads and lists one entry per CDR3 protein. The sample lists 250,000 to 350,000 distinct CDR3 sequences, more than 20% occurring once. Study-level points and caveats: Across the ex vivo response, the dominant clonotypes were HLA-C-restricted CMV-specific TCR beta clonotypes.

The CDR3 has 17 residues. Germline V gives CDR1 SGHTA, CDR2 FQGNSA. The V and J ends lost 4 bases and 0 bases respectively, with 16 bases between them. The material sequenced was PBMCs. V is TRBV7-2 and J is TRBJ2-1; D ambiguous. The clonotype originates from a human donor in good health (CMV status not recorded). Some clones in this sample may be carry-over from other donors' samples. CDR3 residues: CASSSRPEFISYNEQFF. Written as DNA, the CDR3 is TGTGCCAGCAGCTCCCGGCCGGAGTTCATCTCCTACAATGAGCAGTTCTTC.